This T cell receptor (beta chain) was observed in a study of blood T cells in healthy people across ages. Study-wide context: About one barcoded beta molecule per two T cells was the capture yield of template switching.

On this clonotype: Antigen unknown.

A J-beta primer mix and a sample-barcoded 5' primer were used in a second PCR of about 7 to 12 cycles. TCRdb used MiXCR to reprocess the 5' RACE reads, holding one entry per CDR3 protein. The table lists 850,000 to 1,000,000 distinct CDR3 sequences, around 54% of them singletons. Notes on the study in general: Unsorted PBMC input precluded a conclusive naive versus antigen-experienced comparison. Comparison with aged donors showed that long-lived donors had more naive CD4+ cells and higher diversity. Roughly linear age-related decline in beta diversity appeared, significant by age around 40.

Germline CDR1 reads MNHEY; CDR2 reads SMNVEV (reference sequence). The CDR3 loop spans 15 amino acids. Unmatched junction bases numbered 5, after V lost 6 bases and J lost 1 base. This sequence originates from an older woman in good health. The genes are TRBV27 and TRBJ2-3, with 9 nucleotides matching TRBD1. Sequences were obtained from blood. The DNA of the CDR3 is TGTGCCAGCAGCATGAGGACAGGGGGCACAGATACGCAGTATTTT. It specifies CASSMRTGGTDTQYF.